This T cell receptor beta chain was found in a study of T cells after posttransplantation cyclophosphamide. General study results and limits: Skin or GI-infiltrating T cells shared few TRB sequences with blood.

In regard to this clone: Its antigen is as yet unknown.

The protocol was immunoSEQ multiplex PCR, while the TCRdb copy is restricted to in-frame clones and leaves out a portion. The sample records roughly 20,000 clones, under 99% being singletons. Cells defined as naive were viable CD3+CD4+ or CD3+CD8+ and CCR7+CD45RA+CD45RO-CD95-CD27+CD28+. The CDR3 runs 14 residues. Trimming took 6 bases from V and 3 from J; bases not matched to a gene: 5. Germline lookup yields CDR1 ENHRY and CDR2 SYGVKD. The receptor's source is a man in his forties or fifties in good health, CMV-negative, and a related stem cell transplant donor. Specimen: naive CD4+ T cells sorted from PBMCs. This rearrangement joins TRBV10-3 to TRBJ2-7, with 10 bases that match TRBD2. The CDR3 sequence is CAIRAGLALYEQYF. DNA of the CDR3: TGTGCCATCAGAGCGGGACTAGCGCTCTACGAGCAGTACTTC.